The 5 T cell receptor beta chains below come from one sample, sequenced in a study of cytomegalovirus exposure and HLA in healthy donors. The PCR ran on 60 Vbeta and 13 Jbeta primers. Produced via immunoSEQ multiplex PCR; TCRdb's table is partial and in-frame only. The sample has approximately 220,000 clones, approximately 88% seen once. Sequenced sample: PBMCs. Receptor source: a boy between 2 and 10 years old in good health and CMV-seronegative.

This clone was recorded only once. This chain joins TRBV18 and TRBJ2-5; TRBD2 agrees at 10 bases. V trimming: 3 bases; J trimming: 5 bases; junction bases outside the gene matches: 6. Per the germline V gene, CDR1 is KGHSH and CDR2 is LQKENI. The CDR3 spans 15 residues. The CDR3 DNA sequence: TGTGCCAGCTCACCTCTAGCGGGAGAGGGGGAGACCCAGTACTTC. It encodes CASSPLAGEGETQYF. Full variable domain (outside the CDR3, taken from reference TRBV18 and TRBJ2-5): NAGVMQNPRHLVRRRGQEARLRCSPMKGHSHVYWYRQLPEEGLKFMVYLQKENIIDESGMPKERFSAEFPKEGPSILRIQQVVRGDSAAYFCASSPLAGEGETQYFGPGTRLLVL.

The chain combines TRBV4-1 with TRBJ1-1, with TRBD1 matching 7 bases. This CDR3 region has 17 residues. Germline V gene sequence: CDR1 MGHRA, CDR2 YSYEKL. V shed 4 bases and J 1 base; nucleotides not matched to a gene: 12. CDR3: CASSPGQASYWNTEAFF. The CDR3 bases are TGCGCCAGCAGCCCCGGACAGGCGTCATATTGGAACACTGAAGCTTTCTTT.

The V gene is TRBV27, the J gene TRBJ1-2; TRBD1 is a possible D gene (5 bases). There are 15 residues in the CDR3. The germline CDR1 and CDR2 sequences are MNHEY and SMNVEV (reference sequence). Trimming removed 6 bases at V and 4 bases at J, with 18 bases between. The CDR3 reads CASRPTGQGRYGYTF. The CDR3 DNA follows: TGTGCCAGCAGGCCCACCGGGCAGGGCCGCTATGGCTACACCTTC.

The chain carries TRBV5-6 and TRBJ2-5; 9 bases fit TRBD2. The CDR3 covers 16 residues. Germline CDR1 and CDR2: SGHDT and YYEEEE. J gave up 4 bases and V 2 bases, and 9 bases lay outside the gene matches. CDR3 sequence reads: CASSFPSAGGRETQYF. In nucleotides, the CDR3 is TGTGCCAGCAGCTTCCCTTCGGCGGGGGGGCGAGAGACCCAGTACTTC.

The chain uses TRBV6-5 and TRBJ1-2, with 7 bases fitting TRBD1. Germline V gives CDR1 MNHEY, CDR2 SVGAGI. This CDR3 is built from 14 residues. The junction had 6 bases not matched to a gene; V was cut back by 2 bases and J by 6 bases. The chain's CDR3 is CASSYGEDRDGYTF. The CDR3, as DNA: TGTGCCAGCAGTTACGGGGAAGACAGGGATGGCTACACCTTC.